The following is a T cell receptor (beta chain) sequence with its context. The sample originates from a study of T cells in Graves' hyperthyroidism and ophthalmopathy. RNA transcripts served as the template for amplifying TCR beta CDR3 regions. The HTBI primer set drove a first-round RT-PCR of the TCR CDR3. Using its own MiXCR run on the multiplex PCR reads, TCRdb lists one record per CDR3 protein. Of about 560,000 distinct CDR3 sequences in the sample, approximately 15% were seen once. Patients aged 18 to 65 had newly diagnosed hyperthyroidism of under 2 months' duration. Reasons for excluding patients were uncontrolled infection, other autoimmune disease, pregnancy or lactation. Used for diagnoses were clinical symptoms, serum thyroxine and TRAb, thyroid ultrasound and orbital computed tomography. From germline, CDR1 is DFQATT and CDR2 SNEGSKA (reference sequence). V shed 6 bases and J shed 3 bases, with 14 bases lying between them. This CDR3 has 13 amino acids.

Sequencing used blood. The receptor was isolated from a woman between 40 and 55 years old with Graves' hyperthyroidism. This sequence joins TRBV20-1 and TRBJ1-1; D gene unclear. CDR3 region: CSALGMDDTEAFF. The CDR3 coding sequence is TGCAGTGCCTTGGGGATGGACGACACTGAAGCTTTCTTT.